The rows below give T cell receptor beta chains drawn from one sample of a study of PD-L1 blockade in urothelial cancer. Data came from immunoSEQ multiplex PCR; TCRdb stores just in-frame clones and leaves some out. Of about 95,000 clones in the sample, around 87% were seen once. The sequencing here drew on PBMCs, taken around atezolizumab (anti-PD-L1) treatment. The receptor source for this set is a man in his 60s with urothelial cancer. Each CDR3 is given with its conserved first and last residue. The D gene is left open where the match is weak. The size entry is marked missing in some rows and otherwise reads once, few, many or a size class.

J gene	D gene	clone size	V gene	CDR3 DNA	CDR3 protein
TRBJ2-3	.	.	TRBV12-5	TGTGCTAGTGGTTTGGTACTGGGGCAGGGGTCGACAGATACGCAGTATTTT	CASGLVLGQGSTDTQYF
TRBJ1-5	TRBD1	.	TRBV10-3	TGTGCCGTAGGAAGACAGGGCAGCAATCAGCCCCAGCATTTT	CAVGRQGSNQPQHF
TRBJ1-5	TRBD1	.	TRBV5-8	TGTGCCAGCAGCTTGCCACAGGGGGAGGGTCAGCCCCAGCATTTT	CASSLPQGEGQPQHF
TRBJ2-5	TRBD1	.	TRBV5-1	TGCGCCAGCAGCCTGAGTCCGGGACAGGGGCCCAAAACCCAGTACTTC	CASSLSPGQGPKTQYF
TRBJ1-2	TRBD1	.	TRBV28	TGTGCCAGCAGTTTCCGGGACAGACACTATGGCTACACCTTC	CASSFRDRHYGYTF
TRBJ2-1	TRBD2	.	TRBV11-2	TGTGCCAGCAGCACGTCTGGGCAGCGGGAGAGTGGCAATGAGCAGTTCTTC	CASSTSGQRESGNEQFF
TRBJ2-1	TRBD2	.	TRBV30	TGTGCCTGGAGGGCTAGCGGGGGGGGTGAGCAGTTCTTC	CAWRASGGGEQFF
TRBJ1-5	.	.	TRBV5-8	TGTGCCAGCAGCCCTCGGGGGAGCCACGATCAGCCCCAGCATTTT	CASSPRGSHDQPQHF
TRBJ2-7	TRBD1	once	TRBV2	TGTGCCAGCAGTGTAGACAGGGGGCGCGAGCAGTACTTC	CASSVDRGREQYF
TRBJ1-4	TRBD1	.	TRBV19	TGTGCCAGTAGGACGGACAGGGAGAATGAAAAACTGTTTTTT	CASRTDRENEKLFF
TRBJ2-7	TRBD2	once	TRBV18	TGTGCCAGCTCACCATTAATCTCTGGCGGGAGCACCCACGAGCAGTACTTC	CASSPLISGGSTHEQYF
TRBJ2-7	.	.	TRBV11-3	TGTGCCAGCAGCCCCGGAGGGCCGTTCCACGAGCAGTACTTC	CASSPGGPFHEQYF
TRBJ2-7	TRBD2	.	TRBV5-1	TGCGCCAGCAGCCTGGGCTCGACTCTAGCGGGGGCCCAGGGGGAGCAGTACTTC	CASSLGSTLAGAQGEQYF
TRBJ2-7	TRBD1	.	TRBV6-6	TGTGCCAGCAGCATCACAGGGGCCTACGAGCAGTACTTC	CASSITGAYEQYF
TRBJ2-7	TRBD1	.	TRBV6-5	TGTGCCAGCATTCCGGGACAGGGGAGCTCCTACGAGCAGTACTTC	CASIPGQGSSYEQYF
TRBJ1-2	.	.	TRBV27	TGTGCCAGCAGTGACCGACAGGACAAGAAGACTAACTATGGCTACACCTTC	CASSDRQDKKTNYGYTF
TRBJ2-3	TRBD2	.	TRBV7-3	TGTGCCAGCAGCTTACCTAGCGGGGGGAGGCCAGATACGCAGTATTTT	CASSLPSGGRPDTQYF
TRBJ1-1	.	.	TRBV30	TGTGCCTGGAGTGAGAGAGAGAACACTGAAGCTTTCTTT	CAWSERENTEAFF
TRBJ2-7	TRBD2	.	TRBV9	TGTGCCAGCAGCGCCGGGACTAGCGGGAGAGGGGGGGGCTCCTACGAGCAGTACTTC	CASSAGTSGRGGGSYEQYF
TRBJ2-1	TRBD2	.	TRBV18	TGTGCCAGCTCACCTCGGATCGGGGGGAAGGAAGGTTACAATGAGCAGTTCTTC	CASSPRIGGKEGYNEQFF